Presented here are 29 T cell receptor beta chains from one specimen sequenced in a study of post-analysis software for immune sequencing data. Unique molecular identifiers featured in each of the TCR beta cDNA libraries. MiXCR was run by TCRdb on the PCR reads, yielding one entry per CDR3 protein. Of roughly 150,000 distinct CDR3 sequences in the sample, 35% to 40% are singletons; the top ten hold about 26%. The specimen comprised blood, sampled after autologous hematopoietic stem cell transplantation. The receptors originated from a girl between 5 and 17 years old with multiple sclerosis.

This clonotype was picked up a small number of times. The rearrangement uses TRBV9 and TRBJ2-3; 8 bases match TRBD1. CDR3 length equals 18 residues. The junction had 9 bases not matched to a gene; V was cut back by 0 bases and J by 0 bases. Germline V CDR1 and CDR2: SGDLS, YYNGEE. The CDR3 reads CASSVVRDRPSSTDTQYF. CDR3 coding DNA: TGTGCCAGCAGCGTAGTCCGGGACAGGCCGTCTAGCACAGATACGCAGTATTTT.

The chain carries TRBV7-2 and TRBJ2-3, with D unclear. Deletions cut 1 base from V and 2 bases from J, with 13 bases between. CDR3 size: 16 residues. Germline CDR1 reads SGHTA; CDR2 reads FQGNSA. The CDR3 is CASSLGPVGYTDTQYF. The CDR3 DNA sequence: TGTGCCAGCAGCTTAGGCCCAGTCGGGTACACAGATACGCAGTATTTT. Filled out from reference TRBV7-2 and TRBJ2-3, the complete variable domain reads GAGVSQSPSNKVTEKGKDVELRCDPISGHTALYWYRQSLGQGLEFLIYFQGNSAPDKSGLPSDRFSAERTGGSVSTLTIQRTQQEDSAVYLCASSLGPVGYTDTQYFGPGTRLTVL.

This clonotype has more than one count but fewer than ten. The chain carries TRBV6-6 and TRBJ2-7, with a weak D call TRBD2 (5 bases). The V end was cut by 2 bases, the J end by 4 bases, with 12 bases between. The CDR3 runs 14 residues. Germline values: CDR1 MNHNY, CDR2 SVGAGI (reference sequence). CDR3: CASSYRGMAYEQYF. CDR3 bases: TGTGCCAGCAGTTACCGGGGTATGGCGTACGAGCAGTACTTC.

In this sample, this clonotype turned up many times. The rearrangement joins TRBV11-1 to TRBJ1-2; 11 bases map to TRBD1. CDR1 and CDR2 from the germline V gene are SGHAT and FQDESV (reference sequence). With V trimmed by 5 bases and J by 6 bases, 8 bases remained unmatched. The CDR3 totals 15 residues. The CDR3 loop is CASSQSGQGVNGYTF. DNA for the CDR3: TGTGCCAGCAGCCAATCGGGACAGGGGGTTAATGGCTACACCTTC.

The V call is TRBV29-1, the J call TRBJ2-2, with 7 positions matching TRBD1. J was trimmed by 3 bases and V by 7 bases; bases with no gene match: 8. The germline CDR1 and CDR2 sequences are SQVTM and ANQGSEA. The CDR3 loop spans 14 amino acids. CDR3 in DNA: TGCAGCGGAACAGGGGCGCAAGACACCGGGGAGCTGTTTTTT. This codes for CSGTGAQDTGELFF.

The CDR3 nucleotides read TGCAGCGGAGTCCGAGGGAACACTGAAGCTTTCTTT. Protein: CSGVRGNTEAFF. J is TRBJ1-1 and V is TRBV29-1; the D is unclear. The germline CDR1 and CDR2 sequences are SQVTM and ANQGSEA. V lost 7 bases to trimming and J lost 1 base, with 10 bases between them. This CDR3 region has 12 residues.

This rearrangement joins TRBV7-9 to TRBJ1-1, with D perhaps matching TRBD1 (5 bases). This CDR3 comprises 16 residues. Per germline, CDR1 SEHNR and CDR2 FQNEAQ (reference sequence). The V and J ends lost 4 bases and 1 base respectively, with 16 bases between them. CDR3 coding DNA: TGTGCCAGCAGCTCCCCCCTAGGGACTTCGAACACTGAAGCTTTCTTT. Its translation is CASSSPLGTSNTEAFF. The variable domain in full, with the rest retrieved from reference TRBV7-9 and TRBJ1-1, is DTGVSQNPRHKITKRGQNVTFRCDPISEHNRLYWYRQTLGQGPEFLTYFQNEAQLEKSRLLSDRFSAERPKGSFSTLEIQRTEQGDSAMYLCASSSPLGTSNTEAFFGQGTRLTVV.

This clonotype was observed a handful of times. This rearrangement joins TRBV7-9 to TRBJ1-4; weak D call: TRBD1 (5 bases). The CDR3 runs to 15 residues. The V end was cut by 0 bases, the J end by 7 bases, with 12 bases between. Germline CDR1 and CDR2: SEHNR and FQNEAQ (reference sequence). The CDR3 loop is CASSLAGRVGEKLFF. The CDR3 DNA follows: TGTGCCAGCAGCTTAGCGGGCAGGGTCGGTGAAAAACTGTTTTTT.

This clonotype was detected only once. The chain links TRBV28 to TRBJ1-2; D is uncertain. CDR3 length equals 15 residues. Trimming took 6 bases from V and 1 from J, leaving 15 bases between them. Germline assignment: CDR1 MDHEN and CDR2 SYDVKM. The CDR3, as DNA: TGTGCCAGCAGAAAGGTACCAACCAGTAACTATGGCTACACCTTC. It yields the protein CASRKVPTSNYGYTF.

V usage is TRBV9 and J usage is TRBJ1-2, with 8 bases fitting TRBD1. The CDR3 spans 15 residues. V was pared by 0 bases and J by 7 bases, with 8 bases of the junction left unmatched. Per germline, CDR1 SGDLS and CDR2 YYNGEE. CDR3 in amino acids: CASSVEETGVRGYTF. CDR3 bases: TGTGCCAGCAGCGTAGAAGAGACAGGGGTACGTGGCTACACCTTC.

This clonotype was picked up a small number of times. The chain uses TRBV7-3 and TRBJ1-2; D perhaps matches TRBD1 (6 bases). This CDR3 is built from 15 residues. Germline CDR1 SGHTA, CDR2 FQGTGA. With 5 bases removed from V and 4 bases from J, the gap between germline ends came to 17 bases. CDR3 region: CASSPGGGSSYGYTF. CDR3 DNA: TGTGCCAGCAGCCCCGGCGGGGGCTCTAGCTATGGCTACACCTTC.

The chain is built from TRBV30 and TRBJ2-7, with no clear D. Germline CDR1 GTSNPN, CDR2 SVGIG (reference sequence). The V gene lost 3 bases and the J gene lost 1 base, with 4 bases spanning the gap. The CDR3 length is 11 residues. DNA for the CDR3: TGTGCCTGGAGGGGTTCCTACGAGCAGTACTTC. Translation: CAWRGSYEQYF.

The CDR3 reads CASSQAYGAGANYGYTF. The CDR3 coding sequence is TGCGCCAGCAGCCAAGCTTACGGGGCAGGTGCTAACTATGGCTACACCTTC. The chain is built from TRBV4-1 and TRBJ1-2; TRBD1 is a possible D gene (5 bases). The CDR3 loop spans 17 amino acids. V lost 1 base and J 0 bases, leaving 15 bases between the germline ends. Germline assignment: CDR1 MGHRA and CDR2 YSYEKL.

Concerning this clonotype: Being one base from a much bigger clone, this may be a read error. The chain recombines TRBV10-3 with TRBJ2-5; 9 positions match TRBD2. There are 15 residues in the CDR3. Per the germline V gene, CDR1 is ENHRY and CDR2 is SYGVKD. The ends lost 3 bases at V and 4 bases at J; junction bases unmatched: 6. CDR3 residues: CAISERAGGVETQYF. Written as DNA, the CDR3 is TGTGCCATCAGTGAACGAGCGGGAGGAGTAGAGACCCAGTACTTC.

In its sample, this clonotype was seen once. The chain uses TRBV6-2 or TRBV6-3 and TRBJ2-3; D possibly uses TRBD1 or TRBD2 (5 bases each). Trimming removed 0 bases at V and 3 bases at J, with 10 bases between. This CDR3 is built from 15 residues. CDR1 is MNHEY and CDR2 is SVGEGT in the germline V gene. In nucleotides, the CDR3 is TGTGCCAGCAGTTACTCCAGGGACGAAACAGATACGCAGTATTTT. Its protein is CASSYSRDETDTQYF.

The rearrangement links TRBV7-2 to TRBJ1-2; possibly TRBD1 for D (5 bases). From germline, CDR1 is SGHTA and CDR2 FQGNSA. V lost 1 base and J 4 bases, leaving 13 bases between the germline ends. The CDR3 has 15 amino acids. CDR3 sequence: CASSLGGGHLYGYTF. CDR3 coding DNA: TGTGCCAGCAGCTTAGGGGGAGGACACCTCTATGGCTACACCTTC.

The chain employs TRBV28 and TRBJ2-7; TRBD1 agrees at 7 bases. V shed 7 bases and J 3 bases; nucleotides not matched to a gene: 6. Germline CDR1 reads MDHEN; CDR2 reads SYDVKM. The length of the CDR3 is 13 residues. The CDR3 is CASTFQGVYEQYF. In DNA form, the CDR3 reads TGTGCCAGCACCTTTCAGGGGGTCTACGAGCAGTACTTC.

The chain employs TRBV7-9 and TRBJ1-6; the match to TRBD1 covers 12 bases. The CDR3 is 16 amino acids. CDR1 SEHNR and CDR2 FQNEAQ come from the germline V gene (reference sequence). V gave up 0 bases and J gave up 9 bases; unmatched junction bases: 3. In nucleotides, the CDR3 is TGTGCCAGCAGCTTAGCGCTGGGACAGGGGGCTTCACCCCTCCACTTT. This translates into CASSLALGQGASPLHF.

This clonotype was picked up a small number of times. This rearrangement joins TRBV29-1 to TRBJ2-1; 7 positions agree with TRBD1. The CDR3 length is 12 residues. Trimming removed 7 bases from V and 6 bases from J; junction bases left unmatched: 6. Germline V gene data show CDR1 as SQVTM and CDR2 as ANQGSEA. The CDR3 DNA sequence: TGCAGCGCTTCAACAGGGGCCAATGAGCAGTTCTTC. Translation: CSASTGANEQFF.

The rearrangement links TRBV7-9 to TRBJ2-7, with D tentatively TRBD2 (7 bases). V lost 2 bases, J lost 4 bases, and 18 bases lay in between. The CDR3 has 16 residues. Germline V CDR1 and CDR2: SEHNR, FQNEAQ (reference sequence). The CDR3 loop reads CASSLKGGAGTYEQYF. The CDR3 region has the DNA TGTGCCAGCAGCTTAAAGGGGGGAGCGGGGACTTACGAGCAGTACTTC. The full variable domain, its missing parts supplied by reference TRBV7-9 and TRBJ2-7, is DTGVSQNPRHKITKRGQNVTFRCDPISEHNRLYWYRQTLGQGPEFLTYFQNEAQLEKSRLLSDRFSAERPKGSFSTLEIQRTEQGDSAMYLCASSLKGGAGTYEQYFGPGTRLTVT.

The rearrangement joins TRBV27 to TRBJ2-1; D gene uncertain. This CDR3 spans 16 amino acids. The V gene lost 4 bases and the J gene lost 7 bases, with 20 bases spanning the gap. Germline CDR1 reads MNHEY; CDR2 reads SMNVEV (reference sequence). CDR3 sequence (DNA): TGTGCCAGCAGTTCCCCAATGATGGTGGCCCGTAATGAGCAGTTCTTC. This codes for CASSSPMMVARNEQFF.

This chain links TRBV6-2 or TRBV6-3 with TRBJ2-1, with D maybe TRBD2 (6 bases). This CDR3 has 13 amino acids. The germline V gene has CDR1 MNHEY and CDR2 SVGEGT. Trimming removed 5 bases from V and 7 bases from J, with 12 bases in between. CDR3 bases: TGTGCCAGCAGTATGCGGGAAAGTAATGAGCAGTTCTTC. This gives the protein CASSMRESNEQFF.

This clonotype was counted many times. The gene calls are TRBV12-3 or TRBV12-4 and TRBJ1-2; D gene uncertain. This CDR3 has 14 residues. Trimming left V 7 bases short and J 8 bases short, with 20 bases between. CDR3 loop: CASTPGWGGGGYTF. In nucleotides, the CDR3 is TGTGCCAGCACCCCCGGATGGGGAGGCGGCGGCTACACCTTC.

This chain links TRBV29-1 with TRBJ2-1; D call uncertain. This CDR3 comprises 11 residues. V shed 2 bases and J shed 10 bases, with 9 bases lying between them. The germline CDR1 and CDR2 sequences are SQVTM and ANQGSEA. In DNA, the CDR3 is TGCAGCGTTGAACCTACTGCCGAGCAGTTCTTC. Translation gives CSVEPTAEQFF.

This chain joins TRBV24-1 and TRBJ2-1; possible D gene TRBD1, 6 bases. Germline V gives CDR1 KGHDR, CDR2 SFDVKD. V was cut by 2 bases and J by 4 bases, with 11 bases left in between. This CDR3 contains 15 residues. Written as DNA, the CDR3 is TGTGCCACCAGTGATTCGGACAGAGTTTACAATGAGCAGTTCTTC. Translating gives CATSDSDRVYNEQFF.

This clonotype was seen a handful of times. The J gene is TRBJ2-7, the V gene TRBV12-3 or TRBV12-4, with TRBD1 identical over 9 bases. With 6 bases clipped from V and 2 bases from J, the junction kept 8 bases outside the gene matches. The CDR3 runs to 15 residues. CDR3 DNA sequence: TGTGCCAGCAGCCTTACAGGGGGCGCGACCTACGAGCAGTACTTC. Translation gives CASSLTGGATYEQYF.

The chain has TRBV7-2 and TRBJ2-7; D is perhaps TRBD1 (6 bases). The CDR3 consists of 14 residues. The V gene's germline CDR1 is SGHTA and CDR2 FQGNSA. Deletions cut 3 bases from V and 0 bases from J, with 9 bases between. This CDR3 is CASSFDRYSYEQYF. The CDR3 DNA is TGTGCCAGCAGCTTTGACAGGTACTCCTACGAGCAGTACTTC.

This clonotype turned up a few times. This chain connects TRBV5-1 to TRBJ2-3, with TRBD2 as a possible D gene (5 bases). This CDR3 has 16 amino acids. V lost 2 bases to trimming and J lost 3 bases, with 16 bases between them. Germline V gene lookup returns CDR1 SGHRS and CDR2 YFSETQ. The CDR3 sequence: CASSFSGSALTDTQYF. The CDR3 DNA reads as TGCGCCAGCAGCTTTTCGGGGAGCGCACTTACAGATACGCAGTATTTT.

V usage is TRBV5-1 and J usage is TRBJ2-1; D not certain. With 0 bases removed from V and 7 bases from J, the gap between germline ends came to 8 bases. Germline V gives CDR1 SGHRS, CDR2 YFSETQ. The CDR3 runs to 13 residues. The CDR3 DNA reads TGCGCCAGCAGCTTGGCAACTCCTAATGAGCAGTTCTTC. Protein sequence: CASSLATPNEQFF.